This T cell receptor (beta chain) was sequenced for a study of CD8+ T cells in alopecia areata. The CDR3 contains 12 residues. Germline-derived CDR1 and CDR2 are MGHDK and SYGVNS. Study-level findings and limits: Normal scalp had lower clonality than lesional scalp, with alopecia totalis/universalis lesions showing this most strongly.

In the case of this clone: Its antigen remains unknown. One junction end disagrees with the germline gene, perhaps due to a read error.

After isolation, RNA underwent reverse transcription to generate cDNA as the sequencing template. TCRdb's copy holds only in-frame clones and misses some; the assay was immunoSEQ multiplex PCR. The table includes tens of thousands of clones, around 47% detected once. The receptor comes from a human donor with alopecia areata. Specimen: NKG2D-low CD8+ T cells sorted from blood. This rearrangement joins TRBV25-1 to TRBJ2-7, with 8 bases fitting TRBD1. The CDR3 here is CASSEFAGQERF. The DNA of the CDR3 is TGTGCCAGCAGTGAATTTGCGGGACAGGAAAGATTC.